Below are 12 T cell receptor beta chains sequenced from a single sample in a study of blood T cell repertoires in COVID-19. The assay was immunoSEQ multiplex PCR, and TCRdb's table has in-frame clones only and misses some. The data hold approximately 150,000 clones, with around 86% observed a single time. Sequencing was performed on peripheral blood. The receptor set was obtained from a man in his 70s with acute or convalescent COVID-19.

This sequence joins TRBV20-1 and TRBJ2-5; a weak D match, TRBD1 (5 bases). Germline V lookup: CDR1 DFQATT, CDR2 SNEGSKA (reference sequence). Trimming removed 4 bases from V and 5 bases from J, with 8 bases in between. The CDR3 runs 11 residues. The chain's CDR3 is CSATRVETQYF. The CDR3 nucleotides read TGCAGTGCTACCAGGGTCGAGACCCAGTACTTC.

This chain connects TRBV19 to TRBJ2-3; a weak D match, TRBD2 (6 bases). This CDR3 contains 15 residues. Germline assignment: CDR1 LNHDA and CDR2 SQIVND (reference sequence). Trimming stripped 1 base from V and 6 bases from J, with 14 bases between. The CDR3 DNA follows: TGTGCCAGTAGTATAGCACGGGGGAGCATGGATACGCAGTATTTT. Amino acid sequence: CASSIARGSMDTQYF. Full variable domain (remainder filled in from reference TRBV19 and TRBJ2-3): DGGITQSPKYLFRKEGQNVTLSCEQNLNHDAMYWYRQDPGQGLRLIYYSQIVNDFQKGDIAEGYSVSREKKESFPLTVTSAQKNPTAFYLCASSIARGSMDTQYFGPGTRLTVL.

The gene calls are TRBV5-6 and TRBJ2-7, with 11 nucleotides matching TRBD2. V shed 2 bases, J shed 10 bases, and the junction held 8 bases outside the gene matches. Germline CDR1 is SGHDT and CDR2 is YYEEEE. The CDR3 is 14 amino acids. The CDR3 is CASSFRGTSGGQYF. The DNA for the CDR3 is TGTGCCAGCAGCTTTCGAGGAACTAGCGGGGGACAGTACTTC.

The chain combines TRBV5-4 with TRBJ2-5; 11 nucleotides agree with TRBD2. In germline, CDR1 is SGHNT, CDR2 YYREEE (reference sequence). The CDR3 has 16 amino acids. Losses at the gene ends were 0 bases for V and 2 bases for J; bases not matched to a gene: 3. Written as DNA, the CDR3 is TGTGCCAGCAGCTTGGGACTAGCGGGGACACAAGAGACCCAGTACTTC. Translating it yields CASSLGLAGTQETQYF.

The rearrangement joins TRBV7-3 to TRBJ1-1; TRBD1 aligns across 7 bases. V lost 5 bases to trimming and J lost 1 base; unmatched junction nucleotides: 4. CDR3 size: 14 residues. CDR1 is SGHTA and CDR2 is FQGTGA in the germline V gene. The CDR3 sequence: CASSPSGGNTEAFF. DNA for the CDR3: TGTGCCAGCAGCCCCTCAGGGGGGAACACTGAAGCTTTCTTT.

This chain links TRBV5-1 with TRBJ1-2; perhaps TRBD1 as D (6 bases). The V and J ends lost 0 bases and 5 bases respectively, with 20 bases between them. The germline V gene has CDR1 SGHRS and CDR2 YFSETQ. The CDR3 sequence is 17 residues long. The CDR3 protein is CASSLEQRGAVVYGYTF. The CDR3 DNA follows: TGCGCCAGCAGCTTGGAACAGCGGGGGGCTGTAGTTTATGGCTACACCTTC.

The table lists this clone with a few counts. The gene calls are TRBV28 and TRBJ2-7, with 13 bases matching TRBD2. Germline CDR1 and CDR2: MDHEN and SYDVKM. Trimming took 5 bases from V and 6 from J; bases not matched to a gene: 13. CDR3 length: 17 amino acids. This CDR3 is CASSPSTGLAGESEQYF. CDR3 in DNA: TGTGCCAGCAGTCCTTCGACAGGACTAGCGGGAGAAAGCGAGCAGTACTTC. Supplemented by reference TRBV28 and TRBJ2-7, the full variable domain reads DVKVTQSSRYLVKRTGEKVFLECVQDMDHENMFWYRQDPGLGLRLIYFSYDVKMKEKGDIPEGYSVSREKKERFSLILESASTNQTSMYLCASSPSTGLAGESEQYFGPGTRLTVT.

The rearrangement links TRBV9 to TRBJ1-5; unclear D gene. Deletions cut 3 bases from V and 4 bases from J, with 11 bases between. Germline V CDR1 and CDR2: SGDLS, YYNGEE. The CDR3 extends over 14 amino acids. CDR3 nucleotide sequence: TGTGCCAGCAGCGCGACGGCGGGGAATCAGCCCCAGCATTTT. Amino acid sequence: CASSATAGNQPQHF.

The chain uses TRBV7-3 and TRBJ1-4; D ambiguous. This CDR3 comprises 16 residues. The germline V gene encodes CDR1 SGHTA and CDR2 FQGTGA. V was cut by 1 base and J by 7 bases, with 16 bases left in between. The CDR3, as DNA: TGTGCCAGCAGCTTAAACGGTATGGGAGCGGGTGAAAAACTGTTTTTT. Translated, it gives CASSLNGMGAGEKLFF.

For this clone: This specimen includes other DNA sequences encoding the same CDR3. V is TRBV12-3 or TRBV12-4 and J is TRBJ1-5; tentatively, D is TRBD1 (5 bases). CDR3 size: 13 residues. The V end lost 1 base, the J end lost 4 bases, and 5 bases lay between the germline ends. CDR3 region: CASSLGQNQPQHF. DNA for the CDR3: TGTGCCAGCAGTTTAGGACAGAATCAGCCCCAGCATTTT.

The rearrangement links TRBV2 to TRBJ2-7, with 10 bases matching TRBD1. V lost 9 bases to trimming and J lost 3 bases; unmatched junction nucleotides: 5. CDR1 is SNHLY and CDR2 is FYNNEI in the germline V gene. This CDR3 spans 13 amino acids. In nucleotides, the CDR3 is TGTGCCAGTCGCGGGACAGGGGACTACGAGCAGTACTTC. This translates into CASRGTGDYEQYF.

The V gene is TRBV27, the J gene TRBJ2-1, with 9 bases fitting TRBD2. Trimming at V came to 3 bases and at J to 6 bases, leaving 6 bases not matched to a gene. The CDR3 extends over 15 amino acids. Germline CDR1 is MNHEY and CDR2 is SMNVEV (reference sequence). This CDR3 reads CASSLVAGAGNEQFF. CDR3 in DNA: TGTGCCAGCAGTTTGGTAGCGGGAGCGGGCAATGAGCAGTTCTTC.